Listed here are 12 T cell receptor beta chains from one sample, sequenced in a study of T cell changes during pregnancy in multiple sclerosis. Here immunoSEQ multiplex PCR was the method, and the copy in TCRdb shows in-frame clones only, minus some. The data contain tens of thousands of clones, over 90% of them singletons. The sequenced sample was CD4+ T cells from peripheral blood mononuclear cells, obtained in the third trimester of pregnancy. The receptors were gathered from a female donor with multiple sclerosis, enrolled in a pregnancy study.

CDR3 nucleotides: TGTGCCAGCAGCAAACGGACTAGCGGGGGGCAGCTGGAGCAGTTCTTC. It translates to CASSKRTSGGQLEQFF. The chain combines TRBV7-8 with TRBJ2-1; 14 nucleotides match TRBD2. The V gene end was trimmed by 5 bases and the J gene end by 10 bases; junction bases not matched to a gene: 10. CDR1 is SGHVS, CDR2 FQNEAQ, per germline. This CDR3 spans 16 amino acids.

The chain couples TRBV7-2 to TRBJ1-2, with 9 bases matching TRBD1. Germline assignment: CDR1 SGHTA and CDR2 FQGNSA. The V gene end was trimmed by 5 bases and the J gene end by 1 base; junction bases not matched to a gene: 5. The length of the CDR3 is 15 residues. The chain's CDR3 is CASSRDRVGNYGYTF. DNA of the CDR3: TGTGCCAGCAGCCGGGACAGGGTGGGTAACTATGGCTACACCTTC.

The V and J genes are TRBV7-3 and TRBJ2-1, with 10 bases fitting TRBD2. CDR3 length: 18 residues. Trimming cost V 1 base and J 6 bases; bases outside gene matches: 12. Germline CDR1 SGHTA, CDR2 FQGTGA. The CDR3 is CASSLIAASGGSGNEQFF. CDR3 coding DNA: TGTGCCAGCAGCTTAATAGCGGCTAGCGGGGGTTCTGGCAATGAGCAGTTCTTC.

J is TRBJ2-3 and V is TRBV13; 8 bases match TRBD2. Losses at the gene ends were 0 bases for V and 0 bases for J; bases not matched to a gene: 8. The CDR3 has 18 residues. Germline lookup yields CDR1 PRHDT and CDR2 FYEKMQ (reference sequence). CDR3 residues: CASSLGLSGGPSTDTQYF. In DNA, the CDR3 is TGTGCCAGCAGCTTAGGCCTAAGCGGGGGCCCGAGCACAGATACGCAGTATTTT.

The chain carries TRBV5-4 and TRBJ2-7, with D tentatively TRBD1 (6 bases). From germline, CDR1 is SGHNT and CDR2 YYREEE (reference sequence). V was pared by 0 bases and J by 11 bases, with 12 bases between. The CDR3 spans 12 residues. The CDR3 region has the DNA TGTGCCAGCAGCTTGGCCCCAGGACAGAAGTACTTC. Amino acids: CASSLAPGQKYF.

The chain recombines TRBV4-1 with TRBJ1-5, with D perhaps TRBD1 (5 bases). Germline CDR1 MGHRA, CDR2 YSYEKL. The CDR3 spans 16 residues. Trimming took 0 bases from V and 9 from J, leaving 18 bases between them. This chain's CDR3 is CASSQEGLPRERPQHF. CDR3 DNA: TGCGCCAGCAGCCAAGAGGGGCTTCCCCGAGAGAGGCCCCAGCATTTT.

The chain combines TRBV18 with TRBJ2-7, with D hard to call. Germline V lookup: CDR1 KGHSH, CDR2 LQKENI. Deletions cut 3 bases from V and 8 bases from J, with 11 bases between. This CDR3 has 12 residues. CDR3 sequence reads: CASSPSHLQQYF. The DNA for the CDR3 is TGTGCCAGCTCACCTTCACACCTTCAGCAGTACTTC.

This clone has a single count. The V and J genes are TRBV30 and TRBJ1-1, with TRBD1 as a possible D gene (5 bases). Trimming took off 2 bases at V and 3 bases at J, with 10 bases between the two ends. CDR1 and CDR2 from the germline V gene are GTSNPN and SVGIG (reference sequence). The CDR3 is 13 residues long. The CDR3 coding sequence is TGTGCCTGGAGTCGGGGGGGGGACACTGAAGCTTTCTTT. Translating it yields CAWSRGGDTEAFF.

DNA for the CDR3: TGTGCCAGCAGTTCCGGGACTAGGGGTGGCTACACCTTC. It specifies CASSSGTRGGYTF. The chain links TRBV6-6 to TRBJ1-2, with D possibly matching TRBD1 (5 bases). Trimming left V 4 bases short and J 7 bases short, with 13 bases between. The CDR3 sequence is 13 residues long. Germline V gene data show CDR1 as MNHNY and CDR2 as SVGAGI (reference sequence).

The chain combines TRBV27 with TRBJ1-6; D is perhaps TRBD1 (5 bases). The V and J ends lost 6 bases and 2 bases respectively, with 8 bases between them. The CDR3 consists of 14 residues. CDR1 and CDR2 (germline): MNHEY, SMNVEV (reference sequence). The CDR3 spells CASRQDTYNSPLHF. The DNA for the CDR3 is TGTGCCAGCAGACAGGACACCTATAATTCACCCCTCCACTTT.

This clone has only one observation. The CDR3 bases are TGTGCCAGCAGCGTGTCCGCAGGGGCGGACAATCAGCCCCAGCATTTT. Amino acid sequence: CASSVSAGADNQPQHF. This rearrangement joins TRBV21-1 to TRBJ1-5; the table names TRBD1, a call not compared with the DNA. TRBV21-1 is a pseudogene segment. CDR3 length equals 16 residues.

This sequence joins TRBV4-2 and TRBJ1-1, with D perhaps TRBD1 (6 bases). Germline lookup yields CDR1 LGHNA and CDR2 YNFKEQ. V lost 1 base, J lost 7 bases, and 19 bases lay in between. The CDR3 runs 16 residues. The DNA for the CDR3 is TGTGCCAGCAGCCAAGGGGGGCTCAGGTTCCCCAGTGAAGCTTTCTTT. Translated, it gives CASSQGGLRFPSEAFF.